What follows describes a single T cell receptor beta chain. Its matching antigen is unknown. This may stem from a read error, because a much larger clone lies one nucleotide away. The source of the sample is a study of molecular identifiers for immune sequencing clone quantification. Background on the study: In replicates, RNA taken from roughly 20,000 or 100,000 naive CD8 cells was divided five ways, and four portions underwent sequencing.

The use of previously described methods and listed TCR primers produced the bulk TCR libraries. MiXCR was run by TCRdb on the PCR reads, yielding one entry per CDR3 protein. The sample gives about 10,000 distinct CDR3 sequences, approximately 19% of which show up once; approximately 1.5% is in the top ten. Naive CD8 T cells were sorted as CD8+CD4-CCR7+CD45RA+. The CDR3 totals 16 residues. The germline V gene has CDR1 MGHRA and CDR2 YSYEKL. Findings of the study overall: Detection of one spiked Jurkat cell's TCR RNA reportedly worked in 1 million or so naive cells.

The sequence came from a human donor in good health. Some libraries in this study had Jurkat cell RNA spiked in. The material sequenced was naive CD8+ T cells from blood, with Jurkat cell RNA spiked in. Sample subset: FACS-sorted CD8+CD4-CCR7+CD45RA+ naive T cells. The chain uses TRBV4-1 and TRBJ2-3; D remains ambiguous. Here the CDR3 reads CASSQDFGQVMGTQCF. CDR3 sequence (DNA): TGCGCCAGCAGCCAAGATTTTGGTCAAGTAATGGGTACGCAGTGTTTT.